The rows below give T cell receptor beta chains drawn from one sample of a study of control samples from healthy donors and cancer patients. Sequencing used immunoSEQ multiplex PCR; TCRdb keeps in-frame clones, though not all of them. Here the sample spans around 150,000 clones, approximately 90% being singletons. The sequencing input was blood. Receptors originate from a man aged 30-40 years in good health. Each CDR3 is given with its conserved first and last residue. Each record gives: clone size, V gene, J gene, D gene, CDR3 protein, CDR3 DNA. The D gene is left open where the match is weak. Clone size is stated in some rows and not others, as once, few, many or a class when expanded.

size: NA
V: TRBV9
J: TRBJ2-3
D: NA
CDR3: CASSVAGQTTDTQYF
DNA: TGTGCCAGCAGCGTAGCTGGTCAGACCACAGATACGCAGTATTTT

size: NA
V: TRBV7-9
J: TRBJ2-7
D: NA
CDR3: CASSLGPSYEQYF
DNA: TGTGCCAGCAGCTTAGGGCCGAGCTACGAGCAGTACTTC

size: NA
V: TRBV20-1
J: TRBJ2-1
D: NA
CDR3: CSAPESGQFF
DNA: TGCAGTGCCCCAGAGAGCGGGCAGTTCTTC

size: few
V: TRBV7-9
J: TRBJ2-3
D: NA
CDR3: CASSLTQSTDTQYF
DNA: TGTGCCAGCAGCTTGACGCAAAGCACAGATACGCAGTATTTT

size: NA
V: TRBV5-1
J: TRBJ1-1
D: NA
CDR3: CASSLQGNTEAFF
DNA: TGCGCCAGCAGCCTCCAGGGGAACACTGAAGCTTTCTTT

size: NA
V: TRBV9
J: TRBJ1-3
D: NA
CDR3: CASSVEVVAGNTIYF
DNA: TGTGCCAGCAGCGTGGAGGTCGTGGCTGGAAACACCATATATTTT

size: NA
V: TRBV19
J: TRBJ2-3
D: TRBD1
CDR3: CASSERTGSTDGTQYF
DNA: TGTGCCAGTAGTGAACGGACAGGGTCCACAGATGGTACGCAGTATTTT

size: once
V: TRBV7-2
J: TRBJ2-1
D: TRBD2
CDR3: CASSPGGTSYNEQFF
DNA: TGTGCCAGCAGCCCCGGGGGGACCTCCTACAATGAGCAGTTCTTC

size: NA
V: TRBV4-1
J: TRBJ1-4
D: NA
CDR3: CATSGELATNEKLFF
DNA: TGCGCCACCTCAGGGGAACTTGCAACTAATGAAAAACTGTTTTTT

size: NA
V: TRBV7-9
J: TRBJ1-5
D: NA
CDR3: CASSLGGAGREPQHF
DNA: TGTGCCAGCAGCTTAGGAGGTGCCGGCAGAGAGCCCCAGCATTTT